A selection of T cell receptor beta chains follows, all from one sample in a study of beta chain features in type 1 diabetes. The method was immunoSEQ multiplex PCR; TCRdb's version includes in-frame clones alone and lacks a portion of them. The sample has 250,000 or so clones, approximately 13% seen once. Sequencing input: naive CD4+ T cells from blood. These receptors were obtained from a man younger than 45 with type 1 diabetes. CDR3s include the opening cysteine and the closing phenylalanine or tryptophan.

>TRBV10-2|TRBJ2-7
CASSEPRGEQYF
>TRBV5-6|TRBJ1-2
CASSRDRADGYTF
>TRBV29-1|TRBJ2-2
CSAGANTGELFF
>TRBV11-2|TRBJ1-4
CASSFISATNEKLFF
>TRBV18|TRBJ2-7
CASSPKQGSYEQYF
>TRBV7-2|TRBJ2-1
CASSFDGEARNEQFF
>TRBV7-6|TRBJ2-1
CASSPTSGITNEQFF
>TRBV6-5|TRBJ2-1
CASSYSSGAGYNEQFF
>TRBV4-1|TRBJ1-4
CASSQDSSDIGSEKLFF
>TRBV29-1|TRBJ1-2
CSVAQGAWGGYTF